Listed below are T cell receptor beta chains from one sample, sequenced in a study of blood T cell repertoires in COVID-19. Method: immunoSEQ multiplex PCR; TCRdb's copy keeps in-frame clones and lacks some. The sample contains 140,000 to 150,000 clones, approximately 88% of which appear only once. Input material: peripheral blood. Receptors were obtained from a woman between 50 and 59 years old with acute or convalescent COVID-19. CDR3s include the opening cysteine and the closing phenylalanine or tryptophan. The order of the fields is CDR3 length, clone size, J gene, D gene, V gene, CDR3 DNA, CDR3 protein. A D gene is named only where the DNA matches it firmly. Clone sizes are given selectively: once, few, many, or a class where the clone is expanded.

>13|NA|TRBJ1-6|NA|TRBV2
TGTGCCAGCAGAGGTCAGGTGAACTCACCCCTCCACTTT
CASRGQVNSPLHF
>14|NA|TRBJ1-5|NA|TRBV28
TGTGCCAGCAGTTTAGGTTCGGGGGGACAGCCCCAGCATTTT
CASSLGSGGQPQHF
>11|NA|TRBJ1-4|NA|TRBV29-1
TGCAGCGCCCAACTCTACGAAAAACTGTTTTTT
CSAQLYEKLFF
>16|NA|TRBJ1-5|TRBD1|TRBV19
TGTGCCAGTAGTATCCCCGGACAGGGGGCGTTTCAGCCCCAGCATTTT
CASSIPGQGAFQPQHF
>16|NA|TRBJ2-7|NA|TRBV21-1
TGTGCCAGCTCCCAGGGGTGGGCAGGGGCATTCTACGAGCAGTACTTC
CASSQGWAGAFYEQYF
>13|NA|TRBJ2-1|TRBD2|TRBV10-1
TGCGCCAGCAGCGCGCGGGAGGGCAATGAGCAGTTCTTC
CASSAREGNEQFF
>15|once|TRBJ1-4|NA|TRBV19
TGTGCCAGTAGCATTGGAGGAACAGTTAATGAAAAACTGTTTTTT
CASSIGGTVNEKLFF
>14|NA|TRBJ2-7|NA|TRBV9
TGTGCCAGCAGCCCGCAAAACAGGCCCTACGAGCAGTACTTC
CASSPQNRPYEQYF
>12|NA|TRBJ1-3|NA|TRBV28
TGTGCCAGCAGCGGGACATTTAACACCATATATTTT
CASSGTFNTIYF
>15|NA|TRBJ1-3|NA|TRBV5-1
TGCGCCAGCAGCTTAGGGGAGGCGTCTGGAAACACCATATATTTT
CASSLGEASGNTIYF
>13|NA|TRBJ1-5|NA|TRBV18
TGTGCCAGCTCACCAGGTGGTGGACAACCCCAGCATTTT
CASSPGGGQPQHF